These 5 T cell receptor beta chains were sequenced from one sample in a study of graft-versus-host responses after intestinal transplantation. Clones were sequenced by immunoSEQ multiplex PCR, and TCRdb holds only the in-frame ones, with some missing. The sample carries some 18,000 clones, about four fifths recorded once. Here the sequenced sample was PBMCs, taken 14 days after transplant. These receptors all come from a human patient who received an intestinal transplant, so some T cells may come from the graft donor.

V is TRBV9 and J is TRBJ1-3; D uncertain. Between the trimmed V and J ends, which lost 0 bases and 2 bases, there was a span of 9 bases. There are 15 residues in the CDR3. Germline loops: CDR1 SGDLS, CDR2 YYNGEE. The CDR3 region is CASSVGVGTGNTIYF. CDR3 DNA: TGTGCCAGCAGCGTAGGAGTAGGGACTGGAAACACCATATATTTT. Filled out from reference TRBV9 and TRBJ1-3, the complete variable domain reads DSGVTQTPKHLITATGQRVTLRCSPRSGDLSVYWYQQSLDQGLQFLIQYYNGEERAKGNILERFSAQQFPDLHSELNLSSLELGDSALYFCASSVGVGTGNTIYFGEGSWLTVV.

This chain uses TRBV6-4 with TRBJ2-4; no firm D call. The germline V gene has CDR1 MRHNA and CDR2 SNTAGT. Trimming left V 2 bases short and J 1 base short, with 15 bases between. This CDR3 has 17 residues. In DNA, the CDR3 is TGTGCCAGCAGTGACCCAGTGGCAAAGAGGGCCAAAAACATTCAGTACTTC. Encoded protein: CASSDPVAKRAKNIQYF.

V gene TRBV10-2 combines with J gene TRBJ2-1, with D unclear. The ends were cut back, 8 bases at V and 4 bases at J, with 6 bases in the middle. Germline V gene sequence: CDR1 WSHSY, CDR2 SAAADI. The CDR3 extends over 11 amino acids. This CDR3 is CASAPYNEQFF. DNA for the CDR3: TGCGCCAGCGCGCCTTACAATGAGCAGTTCTTC.

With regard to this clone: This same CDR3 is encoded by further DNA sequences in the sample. The CDR3 nucleotides are TGTGCCAGCAGCTTAAGCGGGGGGCCTTCCTACGAGCAGTACTTC. Its protein is CASSLSGGPSYEQYF. This chain connects TRBV7-3 to TRBJ2-7; 8 bases map to TRBD2. The CDR3 extends over 15 amino acids. Germline loops: CDR1 SGHTA, CDR2 FQGTGA. With V trimmed by 1 base and J by 1 base, 3 bases remained unmatched.

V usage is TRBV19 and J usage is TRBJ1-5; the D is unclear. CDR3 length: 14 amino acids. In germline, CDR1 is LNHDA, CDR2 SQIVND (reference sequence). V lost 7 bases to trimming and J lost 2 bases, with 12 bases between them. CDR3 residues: CASTLGIGNQPQHF. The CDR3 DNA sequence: TGTGCCAGTACTCTAGGGATTGGCAATCAGCCCCAGCATTTT.